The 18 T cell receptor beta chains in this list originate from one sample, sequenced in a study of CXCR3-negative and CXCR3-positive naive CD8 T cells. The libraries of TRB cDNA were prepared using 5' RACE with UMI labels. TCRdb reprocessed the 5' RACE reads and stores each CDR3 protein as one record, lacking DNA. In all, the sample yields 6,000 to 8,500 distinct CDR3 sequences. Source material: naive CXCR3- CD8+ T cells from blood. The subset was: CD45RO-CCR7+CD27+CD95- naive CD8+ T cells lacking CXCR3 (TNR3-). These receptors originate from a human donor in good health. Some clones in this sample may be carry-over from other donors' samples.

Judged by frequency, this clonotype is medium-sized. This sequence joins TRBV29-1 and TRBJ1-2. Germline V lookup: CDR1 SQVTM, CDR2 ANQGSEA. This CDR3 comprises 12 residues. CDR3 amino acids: CSVEDLSYGYTF. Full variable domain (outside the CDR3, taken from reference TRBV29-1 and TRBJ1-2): SAVISQKPSRDICQRGTSLTIQCQVDSQVTMMFWYRQQPGQSLTLIATANQGSEATYESGFVIDKFPISRPNLTFSTLTVSNMSPEDSSIYLCSVEDLSYGYTFGSGTRLTVV.

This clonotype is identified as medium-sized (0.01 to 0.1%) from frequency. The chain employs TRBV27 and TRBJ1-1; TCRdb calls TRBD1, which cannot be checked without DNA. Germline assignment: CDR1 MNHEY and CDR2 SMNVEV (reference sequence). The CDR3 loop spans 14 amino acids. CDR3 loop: CASSFRGSNTEAFF.

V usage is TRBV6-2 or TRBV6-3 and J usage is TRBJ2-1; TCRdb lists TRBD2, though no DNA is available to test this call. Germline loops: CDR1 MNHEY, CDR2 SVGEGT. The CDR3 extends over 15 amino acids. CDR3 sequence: CASTLLAGTYNEQFF.

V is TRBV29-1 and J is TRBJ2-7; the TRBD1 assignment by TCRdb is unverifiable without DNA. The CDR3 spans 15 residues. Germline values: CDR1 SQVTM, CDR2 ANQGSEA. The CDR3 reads CSVEDLGQSTYEQYF.

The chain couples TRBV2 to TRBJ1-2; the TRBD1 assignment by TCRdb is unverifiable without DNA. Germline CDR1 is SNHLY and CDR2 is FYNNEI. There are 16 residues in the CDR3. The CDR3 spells CASSEKRPFPQDGYTF.

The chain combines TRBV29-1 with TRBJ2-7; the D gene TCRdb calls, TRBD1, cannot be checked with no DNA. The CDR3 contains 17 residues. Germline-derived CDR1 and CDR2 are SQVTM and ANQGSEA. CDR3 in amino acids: CSVAPQGPLSAFYEQYF.

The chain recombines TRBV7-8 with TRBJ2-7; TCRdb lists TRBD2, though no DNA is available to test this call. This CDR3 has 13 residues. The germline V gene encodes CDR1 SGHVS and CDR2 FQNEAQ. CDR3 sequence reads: CASSLDAGGEQYF. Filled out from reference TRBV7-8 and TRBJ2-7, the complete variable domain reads GAGVSQSPRYKVAKRGQDVALRCDPISGHVSLFWYQQALGQGPEFLTYFQNEAQLDKSGLPSDRFFAERPEGSVSTLKIQRTQQEDSAVYLCASSLDAGGEQYFGPGTRLTVT.

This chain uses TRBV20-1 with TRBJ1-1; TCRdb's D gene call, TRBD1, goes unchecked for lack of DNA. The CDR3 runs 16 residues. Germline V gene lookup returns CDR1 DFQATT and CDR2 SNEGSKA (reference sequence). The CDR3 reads CSARPLGQGAYAEAFF.

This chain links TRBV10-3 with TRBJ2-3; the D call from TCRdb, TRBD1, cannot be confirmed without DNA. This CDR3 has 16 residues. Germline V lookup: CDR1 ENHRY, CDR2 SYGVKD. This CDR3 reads CAISEPTGDSTDTQYF.

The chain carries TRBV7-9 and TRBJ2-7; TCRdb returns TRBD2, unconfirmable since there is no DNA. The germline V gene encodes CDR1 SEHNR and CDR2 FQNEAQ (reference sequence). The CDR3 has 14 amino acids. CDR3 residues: CASSPSEGRGEQYF.

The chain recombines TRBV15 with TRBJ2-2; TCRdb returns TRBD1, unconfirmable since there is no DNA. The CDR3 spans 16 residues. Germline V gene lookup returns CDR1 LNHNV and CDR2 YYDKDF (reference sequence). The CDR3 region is CATSRDQGTNTGELFF.

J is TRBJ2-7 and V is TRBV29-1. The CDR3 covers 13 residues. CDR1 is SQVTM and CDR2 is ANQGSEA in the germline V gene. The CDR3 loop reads CSVRKGDMYEQYF.

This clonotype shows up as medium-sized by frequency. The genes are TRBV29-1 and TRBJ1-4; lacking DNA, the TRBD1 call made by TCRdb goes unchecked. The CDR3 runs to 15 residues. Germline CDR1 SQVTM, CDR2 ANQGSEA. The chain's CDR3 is CSVSERGATNEKLFF.

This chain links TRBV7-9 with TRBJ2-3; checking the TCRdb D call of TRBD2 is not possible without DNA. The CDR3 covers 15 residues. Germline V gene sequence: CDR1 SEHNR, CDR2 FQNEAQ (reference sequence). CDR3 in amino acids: CASSLAAGGQDTQYF.

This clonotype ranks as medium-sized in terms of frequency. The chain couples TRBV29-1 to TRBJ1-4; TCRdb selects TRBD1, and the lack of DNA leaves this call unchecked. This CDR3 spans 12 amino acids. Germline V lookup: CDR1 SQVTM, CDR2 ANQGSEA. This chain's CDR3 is CSVVRGDEKLFF.

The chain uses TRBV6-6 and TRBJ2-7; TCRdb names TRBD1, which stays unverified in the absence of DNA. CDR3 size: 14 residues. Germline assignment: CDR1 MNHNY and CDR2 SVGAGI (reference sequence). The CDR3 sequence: CDSSFRDSSYEQYF.

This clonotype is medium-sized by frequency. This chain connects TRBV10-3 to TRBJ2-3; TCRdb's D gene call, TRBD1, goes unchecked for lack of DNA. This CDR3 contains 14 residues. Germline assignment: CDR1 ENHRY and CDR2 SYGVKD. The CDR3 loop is CAISSPGQTDTQYF.

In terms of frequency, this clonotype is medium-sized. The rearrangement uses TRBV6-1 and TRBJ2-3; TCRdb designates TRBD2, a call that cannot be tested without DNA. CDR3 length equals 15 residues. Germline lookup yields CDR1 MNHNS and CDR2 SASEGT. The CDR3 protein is CASSERTSVADTQYF.